This TCR beta chain was found in a study of Graves' ophthalmopathy and Graves' hyperthyroidism. CDR3 length: 13 residues. V lost 7 bases and J 4 bases, leaving 14 bases between the germline ends. Germline values: CDR1 MNHEY, CDR2 SVGEGT. Amplification of the TCR beta CDR3 regions used RNA transcripts (as template). Second-round multiplex PCR came after a first-round RT-PCR that employed HTBI primers. TCRdb re-called the multiplex PCR reads with MiXCR, one entry per CDR3 protein. The sample lists hundreds of thousands of distinct CDR3 sequences, 21% occurring once. This clonotype was seen repeatedly, ten times or more. Calling hyperthyroidism stable required that no ophthalmopathy show up within 18 months of follow-up. The hyperthyroidism patients, aged 18 to 65, had been newly diagnosed, with under 2 months' duration. Pregnancy or lactation, uncontrolled infections and other autoimmune diseases were grounds for excluding patients.

The V call is TRBV6-2 or TRBV6-3, the J call TRBJ2-7; D may match TRBD1 or TRBD2 (5 bases each). The TCR sequence derives from a woman between 18 and 30 years old with stable Graves' hyperthyroidism. The specimen sequenced was peripheral blood. CDR3 nucleotides: TGTGCCAGCACCATCACGGGACCTTACGAGCAGTACTTC. It yields the protein CASTITGPYEQYF.